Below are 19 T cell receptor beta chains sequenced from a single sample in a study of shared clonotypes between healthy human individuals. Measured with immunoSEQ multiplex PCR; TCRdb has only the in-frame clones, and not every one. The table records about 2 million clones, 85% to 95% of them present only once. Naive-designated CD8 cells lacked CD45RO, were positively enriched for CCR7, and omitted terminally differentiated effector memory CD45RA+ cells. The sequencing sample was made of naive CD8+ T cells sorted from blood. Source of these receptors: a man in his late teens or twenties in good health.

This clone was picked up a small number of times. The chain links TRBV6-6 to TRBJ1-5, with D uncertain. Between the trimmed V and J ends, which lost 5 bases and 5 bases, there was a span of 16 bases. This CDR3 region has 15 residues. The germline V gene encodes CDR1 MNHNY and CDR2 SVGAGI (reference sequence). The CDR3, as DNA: TGTGCCAGCAGTCACCCGTCGGGAATAGATCAGCCCCAGCATTTT. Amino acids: CASSHPSGIDQPQHF.

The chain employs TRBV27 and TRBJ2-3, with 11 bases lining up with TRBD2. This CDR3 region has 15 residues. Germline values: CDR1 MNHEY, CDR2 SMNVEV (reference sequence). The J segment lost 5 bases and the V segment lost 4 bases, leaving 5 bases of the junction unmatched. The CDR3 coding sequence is TGTGCCAGCAGTTCCGGGACTAGCGGTGGAGATACGCAGTATTTT. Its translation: CASSSGTSGGDTQYF.

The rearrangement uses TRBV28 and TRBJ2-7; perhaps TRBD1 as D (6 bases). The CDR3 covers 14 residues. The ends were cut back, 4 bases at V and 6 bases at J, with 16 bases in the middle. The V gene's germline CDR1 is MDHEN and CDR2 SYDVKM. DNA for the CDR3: TGTGCCAGCAGTTGGGTTGGGGACACAGGCGAGCAGTACTTC. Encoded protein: CASSWVGDTGEQYF.

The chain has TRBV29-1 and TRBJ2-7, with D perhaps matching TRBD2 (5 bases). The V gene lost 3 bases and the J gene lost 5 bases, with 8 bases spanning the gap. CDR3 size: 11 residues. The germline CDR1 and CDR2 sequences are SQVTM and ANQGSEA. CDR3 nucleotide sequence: TGCAGCGTTGACCCCGGGGACGAGCAGTACTTC. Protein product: CSVDPGDEQYF.

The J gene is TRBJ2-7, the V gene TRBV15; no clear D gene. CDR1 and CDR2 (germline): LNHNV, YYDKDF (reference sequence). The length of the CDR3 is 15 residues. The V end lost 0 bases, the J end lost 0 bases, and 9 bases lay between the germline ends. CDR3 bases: TGTGCCACCAGCAGAGATAGGCAGTTCTCCTACGAGCAGTACTTC. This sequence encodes CATSRDRQFSYEQYF.

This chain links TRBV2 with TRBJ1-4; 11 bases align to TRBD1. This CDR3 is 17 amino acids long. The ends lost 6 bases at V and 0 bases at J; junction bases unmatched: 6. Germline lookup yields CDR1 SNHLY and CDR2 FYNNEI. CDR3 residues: CASSLTGQGATNEKLFF. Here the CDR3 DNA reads TGTGCCAGCAGCCTCACGGGACAGGGGGCAACTAATGAAAAACTGTTTTTT.

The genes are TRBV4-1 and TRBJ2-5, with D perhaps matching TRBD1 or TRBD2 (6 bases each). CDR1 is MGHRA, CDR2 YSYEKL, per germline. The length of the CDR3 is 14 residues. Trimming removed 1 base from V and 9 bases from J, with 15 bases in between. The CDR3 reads CASSQVGGPGAQYF. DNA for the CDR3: TGCGCCAGCAGCCAAGTTGGGGGGCCAGGGGCCCAGTACTTC.

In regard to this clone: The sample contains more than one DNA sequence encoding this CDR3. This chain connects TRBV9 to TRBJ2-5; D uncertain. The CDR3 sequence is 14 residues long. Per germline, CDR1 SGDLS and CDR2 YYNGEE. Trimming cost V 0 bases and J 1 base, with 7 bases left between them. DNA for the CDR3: TGTGCCAGCAGCGTAGATGGCAGCCAAGAGACCCAGTACTTC. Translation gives CASSVDGSQETQYF.

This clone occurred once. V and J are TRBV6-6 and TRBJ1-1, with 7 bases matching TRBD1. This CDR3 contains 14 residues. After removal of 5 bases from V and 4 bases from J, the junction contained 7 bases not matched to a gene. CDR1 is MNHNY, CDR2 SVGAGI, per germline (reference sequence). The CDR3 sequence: CASSGKGAGTEAFF. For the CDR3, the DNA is TGTGCCAGCAGTGGGAAGGGGGCCGGCACTGAAGCTTTCTTT.

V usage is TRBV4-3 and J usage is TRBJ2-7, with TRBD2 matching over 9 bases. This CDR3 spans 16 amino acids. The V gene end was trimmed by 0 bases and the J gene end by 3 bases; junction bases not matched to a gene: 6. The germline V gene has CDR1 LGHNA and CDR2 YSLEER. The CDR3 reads CASSQDRREGSYEQYF. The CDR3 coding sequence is TGCGCCAGCAGCCAAGATCGGCGGGAGGGCAGCTACGAGCAGTACTTC.

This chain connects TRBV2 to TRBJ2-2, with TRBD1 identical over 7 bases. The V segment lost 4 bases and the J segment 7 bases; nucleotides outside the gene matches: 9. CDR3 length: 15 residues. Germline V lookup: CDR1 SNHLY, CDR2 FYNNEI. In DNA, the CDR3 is TGTGCCAGCAGTGTTAGAGGGGGCGCCTTCGGGGAGCTGTTTTTT. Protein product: CASSVRGGAFGELFF.

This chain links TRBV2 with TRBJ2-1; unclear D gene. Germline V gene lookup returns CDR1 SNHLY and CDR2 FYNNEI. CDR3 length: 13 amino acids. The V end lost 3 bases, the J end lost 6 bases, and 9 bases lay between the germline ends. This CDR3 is CASSDSLLNEQFF. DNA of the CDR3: TGTGCCAGCAGTGATAGCCTACTCAATGAGCAGTTCTTC.

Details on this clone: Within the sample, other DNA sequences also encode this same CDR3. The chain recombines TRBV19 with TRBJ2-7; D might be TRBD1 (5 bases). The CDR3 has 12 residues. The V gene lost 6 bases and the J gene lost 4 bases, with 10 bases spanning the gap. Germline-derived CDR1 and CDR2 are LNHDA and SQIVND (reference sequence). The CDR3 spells CASSPDSYEQYF. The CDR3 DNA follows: TGTGCCAGTAGCCCTGACAGTTACGAGCAGTACTTC.

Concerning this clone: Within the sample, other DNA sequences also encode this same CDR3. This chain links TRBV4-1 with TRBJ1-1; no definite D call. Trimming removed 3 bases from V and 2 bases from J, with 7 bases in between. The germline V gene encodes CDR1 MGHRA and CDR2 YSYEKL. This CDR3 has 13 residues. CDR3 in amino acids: CASSQTANTEAFF. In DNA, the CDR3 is TGCGCCAGCAGCCAGACGGCTAACACTGAAGCTTTCTTT.

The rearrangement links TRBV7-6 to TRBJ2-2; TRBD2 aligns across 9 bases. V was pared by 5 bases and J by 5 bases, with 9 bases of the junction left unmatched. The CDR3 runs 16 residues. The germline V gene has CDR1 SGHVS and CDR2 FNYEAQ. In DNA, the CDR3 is TGTGCCAGCAGCCCCTTTAGCGGGGGCGGAACCGGGGAGCTGTTTTTT. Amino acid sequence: CASSPFSGGGTGELFF.

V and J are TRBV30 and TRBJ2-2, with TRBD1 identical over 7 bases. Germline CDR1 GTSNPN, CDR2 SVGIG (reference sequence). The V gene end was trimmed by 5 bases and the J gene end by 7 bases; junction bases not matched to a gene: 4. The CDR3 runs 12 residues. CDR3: CAWVPGGGELFF. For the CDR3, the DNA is TGTGCCTGGGTCCCAGGGGGCGGGGAGCTGTTTTTT.

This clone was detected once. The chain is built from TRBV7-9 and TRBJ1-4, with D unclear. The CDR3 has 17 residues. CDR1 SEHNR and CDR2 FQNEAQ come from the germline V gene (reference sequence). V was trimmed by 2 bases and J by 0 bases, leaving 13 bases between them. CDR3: CASSLFGGGATNEKLFF. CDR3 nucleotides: TGTGCCAGCAGCTTATTTGGTGGCGGCGCAACTAATGAAAAACTGTTTTTT.

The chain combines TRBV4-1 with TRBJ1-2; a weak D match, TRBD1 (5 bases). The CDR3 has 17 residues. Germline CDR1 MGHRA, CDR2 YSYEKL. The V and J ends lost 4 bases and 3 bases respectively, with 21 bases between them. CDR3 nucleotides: TGCGCCAGCAGCCTCGGAACGGGCTTGAGGGACCACTATGGCTACACCTTC. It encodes CASSLGTGLRDHYGYTF.

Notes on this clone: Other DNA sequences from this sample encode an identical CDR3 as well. This CDR3 is CASRESSYEQYF. In nucleotides, the CDR3 is TGTGCCAGCAGGGAAAGCTCCTACGAGCAGTACTTC. This rearrangement joins TRBV28 to TRBJ2-7; D ambiguous. The V end lost 6 bases, the J end lost 0 bases, and 6 bases lay between the germline ends. Germline V CDR1 and CDR2: MDHEN, SYDVKM. This CDR3 spans 12 amino acids. Looking up the rest from reference TRBV28 and TRBJ2-7 gives the full variable domain: DVKVTQSSRYLVKRTGEKVFLECVQDMDHENMFWYRQDPGLGLRLIYFSYDVKMKEKGDIPEGYSVSREKKERFSLILESASTNQTSMYLCASRESSYEQYFGPGTRLTVT.